This entry is about one TCR beta chain. Naivety among CD8 cells was defined by CD45RO negativity and positive CCR7 selection, thereby excluding terminally differentiated effector memory CD45RA+ cells. All donors qualified as healthy HIV-negative adults and had experienced no recent acute infections or vaccinations. Clones were sequenced by immunoSEQ multiplex PCR, and TCRdb holds only the in-frame ones, with some missing. This repertoire shows about 2 million clones, just under 95% found once; its top ten account for approximately 1.2%. This CDR3 spans 15 amino acids. CDR1 SGDLS and CDR2 YYNGEE come from the germline V gene. With V trimmed by 2 bases and J by 3 bases, 8 bases remained unmatched. This entry is derived from a study of shared clonotypes between healthy human individuals.

Sample: naive CD8+ T cells sorted from blood. The chain combines TRBV9 with TRBJ2-7, with 7 bases identical to TRBD1. The TCR sequence derives from a man aged 18 to 30 in good health. The CDR3 reads CASSVTRTGDYEQYF. In nucleotides, the CDR3 is TGTGCCAGCAGCGTGACGAGGACAGGCGACTACGAGCAGTACTTC.